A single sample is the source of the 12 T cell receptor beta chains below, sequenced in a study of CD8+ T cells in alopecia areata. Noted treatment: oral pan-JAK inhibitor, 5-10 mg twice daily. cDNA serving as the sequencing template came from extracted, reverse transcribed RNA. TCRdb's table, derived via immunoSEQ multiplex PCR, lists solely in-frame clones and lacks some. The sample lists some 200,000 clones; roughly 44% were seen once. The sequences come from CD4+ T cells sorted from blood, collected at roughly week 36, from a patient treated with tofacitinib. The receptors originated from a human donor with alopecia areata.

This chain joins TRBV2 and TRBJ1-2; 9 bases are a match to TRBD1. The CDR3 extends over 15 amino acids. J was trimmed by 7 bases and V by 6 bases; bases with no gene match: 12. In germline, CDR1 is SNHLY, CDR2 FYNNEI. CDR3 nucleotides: TGTGCCAGCAGGCCCCCCCGGGACAGGGCTGGTGGCTACACCTTC. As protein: CASRPPRDRAGGYTF.

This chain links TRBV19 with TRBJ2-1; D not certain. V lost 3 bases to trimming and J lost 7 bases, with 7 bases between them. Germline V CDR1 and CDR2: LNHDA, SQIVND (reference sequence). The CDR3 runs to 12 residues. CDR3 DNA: TGTGCCAGTAGTATGAGAAGGAATGAGCAGTTCTTC. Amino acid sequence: CASSMRRNEQFF. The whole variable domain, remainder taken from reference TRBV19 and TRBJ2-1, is DGGITQSPKYLFRKEGQNVTLSCEQNLNHDAMYWYRQDPGQGLRLIYYSQIVNDFQKGDIAEGYSVSREKKESFPLTVTSAQKNPTAFYLCASSMRRNEQFFGPGTRLTVL.

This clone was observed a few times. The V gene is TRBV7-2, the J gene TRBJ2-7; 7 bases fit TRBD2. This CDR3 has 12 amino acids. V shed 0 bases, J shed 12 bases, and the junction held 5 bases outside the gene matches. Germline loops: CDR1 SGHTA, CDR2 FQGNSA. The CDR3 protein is CASSLAGRAPYF. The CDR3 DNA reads TGTGCCAGCAGCTTAGCAGGGAGGGCCCCGTACTTC.

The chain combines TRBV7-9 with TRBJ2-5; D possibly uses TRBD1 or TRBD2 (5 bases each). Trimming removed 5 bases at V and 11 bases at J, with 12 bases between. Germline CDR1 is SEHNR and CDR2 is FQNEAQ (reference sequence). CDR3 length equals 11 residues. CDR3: CASSPGRVQYF. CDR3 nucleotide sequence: TGTGCCAGCAGCCCGGGACGGGTGCAGTACTTC.

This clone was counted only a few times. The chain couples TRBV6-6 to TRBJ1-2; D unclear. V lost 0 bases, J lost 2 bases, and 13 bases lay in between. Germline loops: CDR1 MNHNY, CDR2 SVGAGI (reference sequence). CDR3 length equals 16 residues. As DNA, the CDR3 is TGTGCCAGCAGTTACTCCCCGGGGAGCGGGAACTATGGCTACACCTTC. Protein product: CASSYSPGSGNYGYTF.

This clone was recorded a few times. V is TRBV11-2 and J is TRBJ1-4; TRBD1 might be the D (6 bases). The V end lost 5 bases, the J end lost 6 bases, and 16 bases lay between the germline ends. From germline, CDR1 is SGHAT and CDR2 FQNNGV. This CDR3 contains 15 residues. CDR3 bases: TGTGCCAGCAGCCCGAGGACAGTTGACGATGAAAAACTGTTTTTT. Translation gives CASSPRTVDDEKLFF.

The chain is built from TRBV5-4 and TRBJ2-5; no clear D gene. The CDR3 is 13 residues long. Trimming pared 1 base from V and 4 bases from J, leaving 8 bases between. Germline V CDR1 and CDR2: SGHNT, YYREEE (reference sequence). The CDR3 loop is CASSLWAGETQYF. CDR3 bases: TGTGCCAGCAGCTTGTGGGCAGGAGAGACCCAGTACTTC.

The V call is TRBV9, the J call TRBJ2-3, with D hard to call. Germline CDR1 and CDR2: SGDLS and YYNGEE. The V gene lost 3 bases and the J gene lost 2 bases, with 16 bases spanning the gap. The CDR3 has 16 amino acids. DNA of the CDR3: TGTGCCAGCAGCGCGTACTCAAGGGTAAACACAGATACGCAGTATTTT. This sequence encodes CASSAYSRVNTDTQYF. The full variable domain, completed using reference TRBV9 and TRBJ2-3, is DSGVTQTPKHLITATGQRVTLRCSPRSGDLSVYWYQQSLDQGLQFLIQYYNGEERAKGNILERFSAQQFPDLHSELNLSSLELGDSALYFCASSAYSRVNTDTQYFGPGTRLTVL.

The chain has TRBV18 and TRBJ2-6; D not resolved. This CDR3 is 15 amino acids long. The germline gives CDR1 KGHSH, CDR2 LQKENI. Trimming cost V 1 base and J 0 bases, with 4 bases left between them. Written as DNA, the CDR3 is TGTGCCAGCTCACCACGGCCCTCTGGGGCCAACGTCCTGACTTTC. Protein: CASSPRPSGANVLTF.

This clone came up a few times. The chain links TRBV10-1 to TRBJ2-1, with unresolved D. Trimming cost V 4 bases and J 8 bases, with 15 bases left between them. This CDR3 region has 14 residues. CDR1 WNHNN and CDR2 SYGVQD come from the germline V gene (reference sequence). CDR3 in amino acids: CASSGTMSADEQFF. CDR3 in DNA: TGCGCCAGCAGTGGGACCATGTCAGCCGATGAGCAGTTCTTC.

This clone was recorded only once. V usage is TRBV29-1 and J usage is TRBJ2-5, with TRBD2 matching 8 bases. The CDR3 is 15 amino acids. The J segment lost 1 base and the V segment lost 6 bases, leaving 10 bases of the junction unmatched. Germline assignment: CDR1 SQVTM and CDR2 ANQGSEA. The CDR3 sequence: CSVRLALRPQETQYF. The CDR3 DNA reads TGCAGCGTCCGACTAGCGTTAAGGCCCCAAGAGACCCAGTACTTC.

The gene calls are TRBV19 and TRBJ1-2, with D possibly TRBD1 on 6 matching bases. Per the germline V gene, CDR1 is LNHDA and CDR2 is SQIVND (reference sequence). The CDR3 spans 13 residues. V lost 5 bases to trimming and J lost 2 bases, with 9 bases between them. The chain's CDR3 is CASSSDRNYGYTF. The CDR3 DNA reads TGTGCCAGTAGTTCTGACAGGAACTATGGCTACACCTTC.